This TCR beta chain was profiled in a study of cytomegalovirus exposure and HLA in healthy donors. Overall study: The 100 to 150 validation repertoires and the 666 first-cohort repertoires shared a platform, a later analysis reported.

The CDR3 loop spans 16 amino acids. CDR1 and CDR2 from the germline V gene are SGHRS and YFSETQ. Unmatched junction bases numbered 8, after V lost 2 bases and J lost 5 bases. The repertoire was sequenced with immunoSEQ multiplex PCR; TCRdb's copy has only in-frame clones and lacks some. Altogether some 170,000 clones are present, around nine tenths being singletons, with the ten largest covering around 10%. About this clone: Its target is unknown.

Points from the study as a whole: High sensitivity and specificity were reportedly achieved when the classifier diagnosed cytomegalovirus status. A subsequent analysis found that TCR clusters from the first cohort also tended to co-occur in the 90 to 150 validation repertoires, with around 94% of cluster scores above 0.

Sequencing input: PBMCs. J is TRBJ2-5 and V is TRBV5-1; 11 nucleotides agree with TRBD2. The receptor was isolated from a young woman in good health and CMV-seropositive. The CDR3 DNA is TGCGCCAGCAGCTTTAATGGATTAGCGGGAGGGGAGACCCAGTACTTC. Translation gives CASSFNGLAGGETQYF.